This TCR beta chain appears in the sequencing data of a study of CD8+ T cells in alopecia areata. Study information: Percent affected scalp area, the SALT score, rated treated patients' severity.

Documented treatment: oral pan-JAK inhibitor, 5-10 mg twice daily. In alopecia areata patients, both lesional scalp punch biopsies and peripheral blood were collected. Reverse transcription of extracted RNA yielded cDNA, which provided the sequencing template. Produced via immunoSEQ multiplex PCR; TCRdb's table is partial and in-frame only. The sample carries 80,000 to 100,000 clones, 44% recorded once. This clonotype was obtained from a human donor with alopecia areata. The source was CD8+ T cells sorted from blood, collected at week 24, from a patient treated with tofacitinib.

CDR3 nucleotides: TGTGCCAGCAGGGACAGGGGGCGCGTGAACTATGGCTACACCTTC. It specifies CASRDRGRVNYGYTF. The chain links TRBV6-5 to TRBJ1-2; 11 bases are a match to TRBD1. CDR3 length: 15 amino acids. The germline gives CDR1 MNHEY, CDR2 SVGAGI. Unmatched junction bases numbered 5, after V lost 6 bases and J lost 2 bases.